This T cell receptor (beta chain) was identified during a study of shared clonotypes between healthy human individuals. The study's findings and limits: Clonotypes which were not shared had lower generation probabilities than clonotypes that all four donors shared.

Points on this clone: Antigen unknown.

Clones were read by immunoSEQ multiplex PCR, and TCRdb kept only the in-frame ones, dropping some. Of approximately 600,000 clones listed, roughly 96% are singletons. Naive CD8 cells, CD45RO-negative and positively selected for CCR7, excluded terminally differentiated effector memory CD45RA+ cells. Material: naive CD8+ T cells sorted from blood. This TCR derives from a woman between 25 and 40 years old in good health.

The CDR3 bases are TGTGCCAGCAGCACTGTAGCGGGAACCCCCAATGAGCAGTTCTTC. As protein: CASSTVAGTPNEQFF. The chain carries TRBV6-5 and TRBJ2-1; TRBD2 aligns across 8 bases. This CDR3 has 15 amino acids. Germline CDR1 MNHEY, CDR2 SVGAGI. Trimming at V came to 6 bases and at J to 6 bases, leaving 10 bases not matched to a gene.